This T cell receptor (beta chain) was sequenced in a study of Ad26.COV2.S vaccination and SARS-CoV-2 variants. Looking at the study overall: Within the COV1001 Ad26.COV2.S trial arm, the donor was enrolled. General study results and limits: Whether participants received vaccine or placebo, their non-spike TCR breadth was similar.

Treatment: 19 received Ad26.COV2.S at low or high dose, single or two shots; a few received placebo; per-sample allocation not given. Specimen acquisition occurred on day 63 following the initial vaccine or placebo injection. Boston supplied an adult donor aged 18-55 years. Using immunoSEQ multiplex PCR, the repertoire was profiled, and TCRdb retains in-frame clones only, with some absent. This sample yields about 320,000 clones, of which about 82% are seen a single time; 1.5% to 2% belongs to the top ten. The germline CDR1 and CDR2 sequences are MDHEN and SYDVKM. J lost 2 bases, V lost 6 bases, and 5 bases had no gene match. This CDR3 is 15 amino acids long. Of note for this clone: Its specificity is not known.

The material sequenced was peripheral blood, taken in a trial of Ad26.COV2.S vaccine versus placebo. The chain is built from TRBV28 and TRBJ1-5; TRBD1 aligns across 9 bases. The sequence came from a person between 18 and 59 years old who received the Ad26.COV2.S COVID-19 vaccine or a placebo. CDR3: CASSVTGGGNQPQHF. DNA of the CDR3: TGTGCCAGCAGCGTGACAGGGGGTGGCAATCAGCCCCAGCATTTT. The entire variable domain, with the rest obtained from reference TRBV28 and TRBJ1-5, is as follows: DVKVTQSSRYLVKRTGEKVFLECVQDMDHENMFWYRQDPGLGLRLIYFSYDVKMKEKGDIPEGYSVSREKKERFSLILESASTNQTSMYLCASSVTGGGNQPQHFGDGTRLSIL.